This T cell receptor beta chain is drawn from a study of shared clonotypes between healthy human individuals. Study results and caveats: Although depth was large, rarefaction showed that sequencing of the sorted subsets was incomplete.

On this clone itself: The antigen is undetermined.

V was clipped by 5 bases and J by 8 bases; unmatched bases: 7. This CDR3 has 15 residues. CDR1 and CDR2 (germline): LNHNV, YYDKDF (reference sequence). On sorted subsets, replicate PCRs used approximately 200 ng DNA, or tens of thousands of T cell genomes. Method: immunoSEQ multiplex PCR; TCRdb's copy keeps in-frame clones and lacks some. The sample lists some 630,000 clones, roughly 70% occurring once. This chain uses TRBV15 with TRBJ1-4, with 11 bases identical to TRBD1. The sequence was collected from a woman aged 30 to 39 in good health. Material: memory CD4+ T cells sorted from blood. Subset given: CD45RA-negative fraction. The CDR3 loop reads CATSAPGQGVEKLFF. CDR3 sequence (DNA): TGTGCCACCAGCGCGCCGGGACAGGGGGTGGAAAAACTGTTTTTT.